This entry features one T cell receptor (beta chain) sequence. Its specificity is not known. Germline V CDR1 and CDR2: SNHLY, FYNNEI. This CDR3 is 14 amino acids long. V lost 2 bases to trimming and J lost 4 bases, with 11 bases between them. Profiled with immunoSEQ multiplex PCR; TCRdb holds only in-frame clones, not every one. Counted here are approximately 56,000 clones, 82% occurring once; the ten biggest clones make up 12% to 15%. The record originates from a study of identifying expanded T cells in peripheral blood. Study-wide points: Two-week clone count variance significantly increased as total template count grew.

V is TRBV2 and J is TRBJ2-5; D might be TRBD1 or TRBD2, each matching 6 bases. The source is a person aged 18 to 75 in good health. Sequencing was carried out using blood. The CDR3 region has the DNA TGTGCCAGCAGTGAATGGGGGGCCCGAGAGACCCAGTACTTC. Protein: CASSEWGARETQYF.